Listed below are T cell receptor beta chains from one sample, sequenced in a study of cytomegalovirus exposure and HLA in healthy donors. Assay used: immunoSEQ multiplex PCR; TCRdb lists only in-frame clones, some missing. The data contain about 160,000 clones, about 71% of them singletons. The sample taken for sequencing was PBMCs. The receptors come from a man over 45 in good health and CMV-seronegative. The CDR3 runs from the conserved cysteine through the conserved F or W. The D gene is left open where the match is weak. Some rows mark clone size as missing; the rest say once, few, many or name a class of expanded clone.

>TRBJ2-1|-|-|TRBV27|14
CASSLWVAGNEQFF
TGTGCCAGCAGTTTATGGGTAGCCGGCAATGAGCAGTTCTTC
>TRBJ2-1|-|-|TRBV5-1|14
CASSLSRDYNEQFF
TGCGCCAGCAGCCTGAGCCGGGACTACAATGAGCAGTTCTTC
>TRBJ2-6|TRBD1|-|TRBV7-3|19
CASSLGSGQGFSGANVLTF
TGTGCCAGCAGCTTAGGTAGCGGACAGGGGTTTTCTGGGGCCAACGTCCTGACTTTC
>TRBJ2-5|-|-|TRBV6-1|14
CASSDYRDQETQYF
TGTGCCAGCAGTGATTACAGGGACCAAGAGACCCAGTACTTC
>TRBJ1-1|-|once|TRBV7-9|14
CASSPSRGGTEAFF
TGTGCCAGCAGCCCCAGTCGGGGGGGGACTGAAGCTTTCTTT
>TRBJ1-1|-|-|TRBV5-6|14
CASSLLQGTTEAFF
TGTGCCAGCAGCTTACTACAGGGTACGACTGAAGCTTTCTTT
>TRBJ1-2|-|few|TRBV5-4|14
CASSLDTTNYGYTF
TGTGCCAGCAGCTTGGACACGACAAACTATGGCTACACCTTC
>TRBJ1-3|TRBD1|few|TRBV18|14
CASSPSGTGNTIYF
TGTGCCAGCTCACCGTCCGGGACAGGGAACACCATATATTTT
>TRBJ1-2|TRBD1|-|TRBV6-1|13
CASTQQGAAGYTF
TGTGCCAGCACGCAGCAGGGGGCCGCTGGCTACACCTTC
>TRBJ1-1|-|-|TRBV9|13
CASSVQVQTEAFF
TGTGCCAGCAGCGTACAAGTGCAGACTGAAGCTTTCTTT
>TRBJ2-6|TRBD1|-|TRBV5-4|17
CASSFGTAVSGANVLTF
TGTGCCAGCAGCTTCGGGACAGCGGTCTCTGGGGCCAACGTCCTGACTTTC
>TRBJ2-7|TRBD2|-|TRBV7-2|17
CASSPRPLAGGTYEQYF
TGTGCCAGCAGCCCCCGTCCCCTAGCGGGGGGGACCTACGAGCAGTACTTC
>TRBJ2-7|TRBD1|-|TRBV2|15
CASTIEGQGAGEQYF
TGTGCCAGCACTATCGAGGGACAGGGGGCAGGCGAGCAGTACTTC
>TRBJ1-1|TRBD1|-|TRBV28|15
CASSVTGGRNTEAFF
TGTGCCAGCAGTGTGACAGGGGGCAGGAACACTGAAGCTTTCTTT
>TRBJ2-2|TRBD1|-|TRBV9|16
CASSVGQGSATGELFF
TGTGCCAGCAGCGTCGGACAGGGGTCAGCCACCGGGGAGCTGTTTTTT
>TRBJ2-7|-|few|TRBV5-4|14
CASSREGADYEQYF
TGTGCCAGCAGCCGGGAGGGGGCCGACTACGAGCAGTACTTC
>TRBJ1-5|TRBD1|-|TRBV7-2|17
CASSLGTGGLTNQPQHF
TGTGCCAGCAGCTTAGGGACAGGGGGTTTGACAAATCAGCCCCAGCATTTT
>TRBJ2-2|TRBD1|-|TRBV6-6|15
CASSSGQGVTGELFF
TGTGCCAGCAGTTCGGGTCAGGGGGTCACCGGGGAGCTGTTTTTT
>TRBJ2-3|-|few|TRBV2|13
CASSVMTRRSQYF
TGTGCCAGCAGTGTTATGACTAGAAGATCGCAGTATTTT
>TRBJ1-1|TRBD1|-|TRBV5-1|15
CASSELPGQGAEAFF
TGCGCCAGCAGCGAATTACCGGGACAGGGCGCTGAAGCTTTCTTT
>TRBJ1-6|-|few|TRBV6-1|12
CASSEGLGTLHF
TGTGCCAGCAGTGAAGGCCTCGGTACCCTCCACTTT
>TRBJ2-4|TRBD1|-|TRBV7-2|17
CASSLLSRGGRGNIQYF
TGTGCCAGCAGCTTATTGTCTCGAGGGGGCAGGGGAAACATTCAGTACTTC
>TRBJ1-1|TRBD1|-|TRBV2|13
CASQSTGGVTAFF
TGTGCCAGCCAGTCGACAGGGGGCGTGACGGCTTTCTTT
>TRBJ2-7|TRBD1|few|TRBV6-1|15
CASSGGDRGSHEQYF
TGTGCCAGCAGTGGTGGGGACAGGGGTTCGCACGAGCAGTACTTC
>TRBJ1-2|-|-|TRBV15|13
CATSTPPNYGYTF
TGTGCCACCAGCACCCCCCCAAACTATGGCTACACCTTC
>TRBJ2-5|-|-|TRBV5-1|14
CASSFQRNQETQYF
TGCGCCAGCAGCTTCCAGCGGAACCAAGAGACCCAGTACTTC
>TRBJ1-2|-|-|TRBV9|13
CASSSHSNYGYTF
TGTGCCAGCAGCAGCCATTCTAACTATGGCTACACCTTC